The 17 T cell receptor beta chains below all came from one sample that was sequenced in a study of blood T cell repertoires in COVID-19. TCRdb's copy holds only in-frame clones and misses some; the assay was immunoSEQ multiplex PCR. The data show about 42,000 clones, approximately 86% seen once. The specimen was peripheral blood. The source is a woman at least 80 years old in a cohort sampled during active or convalescent COVID-19.

The genes are TRBV11-2 and TRBJ2-7; 13 bases match TRBD2. The CDR3 runs to 15 residues. With 5 bases clipped from V and 4 bases from J, the junction kept 5 bases outside the gene matches. Germline V CDR1 and CDR2: SGHAT, FQNNGV. CDR3 loop: CASSTRLAGGYEQYF. Written as DNA, the CDR3 is TGTGCCAGCAGCACTCGACTAGCGGGGGGTTACGAGCAGTACTTC.

CDR3 in amino acids: CASSFNRGQGETQYF. CDR3 coding DNA: TGTGCCAGCAGCTTCAACAGGGGGCAGGGGGAGACCCAGTACTTC. The chain is built from TRBV5-4 and TRBJ2-5; 9 nucleotides align to TRBD1. The CDR3 has 15 amino acids. J was trimmed by 5 bases and V by 2 bases; bases with no gene match: 7. CDR1 SGHNT and CDR2 YYREEE come from the germline V gene (reference sequence).

This clone was seen just once. V gene TRBV6-2 or TRBV6-3 combines with J gene TRBJ2-7, with 7 bases that match TRBD2. This CDR3 spans 14 amino acids. Germline trimming cut 2 bases from V and 4 bases from J; bases unmatched to any gene: 5. Germline V gene sequence: CDR1 MNHEY, CDR2 SVGEGT. The CDR3 region has the DNA TGTGCCAGCAGTTACCGCGGGAGTATGTACGAGCAGTACTTC. Its translation: CASSYRGSMYEQYF.

CDR3 protein: CASSTYRDSNQPQHF. The CDR3 bases are TGTGCCAGCAGTACATATAGGGACAGTAATCAGCCCCAGCATTTT. The V call is TRBV28, the J call TRBJ1-5, with 7 nucleotides matching TRBD1. J was trimmed by 4 bases and V by 5 bases; bases with no gene match: 8. The CDR3 runs 15 residues. Germline V gene sequence: CDR1 MDHEN, CDR2 SYDVKM.

The chain joins TRBV3-1 (or the pseudogene TRBV3-2) to TRBJ2-7, with 9 nucleotides matching TRBD1. Germline V gives CDR1 LGHDT, CDR2 YNNKEL (reference sequence). The CDR3 runs to 14 residues. V shed 5 bases, J shed 6 bases, and the junction held 8 bases outside the gene matches. The CDR3 protein is CASSNRDRESEQYF. CDR3 coding DNA: TGTGCCAGCAGCAACCGGGACAGGGAGTCCGAGCAGTACTTC.

The chain is built from TRBV19 and TRBJ2-1; 12 bases line up with TRBD2. The CDR3 consists of 15 residues. Looked up from germline, CDR1 is LNHDA and CDR2 is SQIVND (reference sequence). The V gene end was trimmed by 4 bases and the J gene end by 9 bases; junction bases not matched to a gene: 7. CDR3 nucleotides: TGTGCCAGTAGTACCTCGACTAGCGGGAGTCGTGAGCAGTTCTTC. It encodes CASSTSTSGSREQFF.

J is TRBJ2-5 and V is TRBV10-2; no clear D. Deletions cut 4 bases from V and 5 bases from J, with 5 bases between. The germline CDR1 and CDR2 sequences are WSHSY and SAAADI. The CDR3 is 11 amino acids. As DNA, the CDR3 is TGCGCCAGCAGTGGAGGCGAGACCCAGTACTTC. It specifies CASSGGETQYF.

V and J are TRBV9 and TRBJ2-2, with D unresolved. Between the trimmed V and J ends, which lost 0 bases and 6 bases, there was a span of 6 bases. Germline assignment: CDR1 SGDLS and CDR2 YYNGEE. This CDR3 region has 13 residues. The CDR3 DNA reads TGTGCCAGCAGCGTAGTCAGTCCCGGGGAGCTGTTTTTT. Its protein product is CASSVVSPGELFF. The full variable domain, in which reference TRBV9 and TRBJ2-2 provide the parts outside the CDR3, is DSGVTQTPKHLITATGQRVTLRCSPRSGDLSVYWYQQSLDQGLQFLIQYYNGEERAKGNILERFSAQQFPDLHSELNLSSLELGDSALYFCASSVVSPGELFFGEGSRLTVL.

V usage is TRBV7-7 and J usage is TRBJ2-2; TRBD2 is a possible D gene (5 bases). Germline-derived CDR1 and CDR2 are SSHAT and FNYEAQ (reference sequence). The CDR3 totals 13 residues. Trimming removed 6 bases from V and 4 bases from J, with 9 bases in between. The CDR3 DNA sequence: TGTGCCAGCAGTAGTGGACTCACCGGGGAGCTGTTTTTT. Amino acids: CASSSGLTGELFF.

The chain is built from TRBV11-3 and TRBJ1-3, with TRBD1 as a possible D gene (6 bases). Trimming stripped 5 bases from V and 2 bases from J, with 13 bases between. Germline V lookup: CDR1 SGHNT, CDR2 YENEEA. The CDR3 extends over 15 amino acids. In DNA, the CDR3 is TGTGCCAGCAGCGCCAACAGGGCGGCTGGAAACACCATATATTTT. It yields the protein CASSANRAAGNTIYF.

V is TRBV3-1 (or the pseudogene TRBV3-2) and J is TRBJ1-5; no clear D. This CDR3 comprises 14 residues. Trimming took 5 bases from V and 6 from J, leaving 14 bases between them. Germline CDR1 LGHDT, CDR2 YNNKEL (reference sequence). The DNA of the CDR3 is TGTGCCAGCAGCGCAGCGCCCCTGGGTCAGCCCCAGCATTTT. Its protein is CASSAAPLGQPQHF.

Written as DNA, the CDR3 is TGTGCCAGTAGTATCATTGGAGGCGAGCAGTACTTC. Amino acids: CASSIIGGEQYF. The chain employs TRBV19 and TRBJ2-7, with D possibly TRBD2 on 5 matching bases. The V gene's germline CDR1 is LNHDA and CDR2 SQIVND (reference sequence). This CDR3 has 12 residues. Between the trimmed V and J ends, which lost 3 bases and 6 bases, there was a span of 9 bases.

The chain uses TRBV11-2 and TRBJ1-2, with TRBD1 matching over 8 bases. CDR1 and CDR2 from the germline V gene are SGHAT and FQNNGV. The V and J ends lost 3 bases and 4 bases, in that order; junction bases with no gene match: 7. This CDR3 is built from 15 residues. The CDR3 nucleotides are TGTGCCAGCAGCTTTCGGACAGGGACGGCCTATGGCTACACCTTC. Protein: CASSFRTGTAYGYTF.

This chain connects TRBV2 to TRBJ1-6; D is undetermined. Looked up from germline, CDR1 is SNHLY and CDR2 is FYNNEI. V gave up 6 bases and J gave up 6 bases, with 9 bases separating them. The CDR3 runs 13 residues. For the CDR3, the DNA is TGTGCCAGCAGGGGTGACTTTAATTCACCCCTCCACTTT. Translation: CASRGDFNSPLHF.

This clone was seen just once. The chain couples TRBV11-2 to TRBJ1-1; TRBD1 aligns across 7 bases. The V gene's germline CDR1 is SGHAT and CDR2 FQNNGV. V lost 5 bases and J lost 0; bases outside the gene matches: 6. The CDR3 contains 15 residues. As DNA, the CDR3 is TGTGCCAGCAGCCCAATGACAGGGATGAACACTGAAGCTTTCTTT. Its protein product is CASSPMTGMNTEAFF.

The V call is TRBV7-9, the J call TRBJ2-3; D is possibly TRBD2 (6 bases). The CDR3 has 15 residues. Germline V gives CDR1 SEHNR, CDR2 FQNEAQ (reference sequence). Trimming pared 3 bases from V and 4 bases from J, leaving 14 bases between. The CDR3, as DNA: TGTGCCAGCAGCTTGGGGGGTTTTGGGGCAGATACGCAGTATTTT. This translates into CASSLGGFGADTQYF.

The chain employs TRBV7-8 and TRBJ1-3; D is undetermined. Germline-derived CDR1 and CDR2 are SGHVS and FQNEAQ. Trimming removed 4 bases at V and 4 bases at J, with 17 bases between. The CDR3 is made up of 16 amino acids. The CDR3, as DNA: TGTGCCAGCAGCTCGGGGTTTCTCTTCTCGGGAAACACCATATATTTT. Translating it yields CASSSGFLFSGNTIYF.